The entry below describes one T cell receptor beta chain. This sample stems from a study of patients and donors after allogeneic stem cell transplantation. TCRdb ran MiXCR on the RT-PCR reads and lists one entry per CDR3 protein. The data contain approximately 200,000 distinct CDR3 sequences, 40% to 45% of them singletons. V was clipped by 6 bases and J by 7 bases, with 7 bases between them. Germline V gene lookup returns CDR1 LNHDA and CDR2 SQIVND (reference sequence). This CDR3 spans 12 amino acids. The TCR originated in a human donor who was either an allogeneic HSCT recipient or a stem cell or donor lymphocyte infusion donor (not recorded which). It is not recorded whose cells these are; they may come from a transplant donor. Source material: blood, either unsorted or a sorted T cell fraction (not recorded which). V usage is TRBV19 and J usage is TRBJ1-6; D might be TRBD1 (6 bases). The DNA of the CDR3 is TGTGCCAGTAGCGACAGGAATTCACCCCTCCACTTT. This encodes CASSDRNSPLHF.